This T cell receptor beta chain emerged from a study of blood T cell repertoires in COVID-19. Libraries were prepared by immunoSEQ multiplex PCR; TCRdb keeps only in-frame clonotypes and omits some of them. The table shows over 120,000 clones, with roughly four fifths occurring only once. The germline gives CDR1 ENHRY, CDR2 SYGVKD. The ends were cut back, 4 bases at V and 0 bases at J, with 6 bases in the middle. This CDR3 contains 13 residues. V and J are TRBV10-3 and TRBJ2-5; a weak D match, TRBD2 (5 bases). The clonotype comes from an elderly woman with acute or convalescent COVID-19. The source material was peripheral blood. The CDR3 nucleotides read TGTGCCATCAGTGCGCGGGACCAAGAGACCCAGTACTTC. It specifies CAISARDQETQYF.